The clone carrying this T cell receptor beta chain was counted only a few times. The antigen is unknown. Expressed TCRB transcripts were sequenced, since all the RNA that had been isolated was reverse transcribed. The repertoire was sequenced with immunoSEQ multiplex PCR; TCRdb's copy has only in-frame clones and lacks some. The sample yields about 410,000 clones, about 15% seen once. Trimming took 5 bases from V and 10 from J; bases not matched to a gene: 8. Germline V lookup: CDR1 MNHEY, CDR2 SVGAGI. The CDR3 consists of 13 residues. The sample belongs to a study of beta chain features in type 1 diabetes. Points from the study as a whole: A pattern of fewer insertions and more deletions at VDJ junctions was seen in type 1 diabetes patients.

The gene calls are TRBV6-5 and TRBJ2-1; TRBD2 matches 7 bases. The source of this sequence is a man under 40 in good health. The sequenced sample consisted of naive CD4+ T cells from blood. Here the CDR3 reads CASSPFRREEQFF. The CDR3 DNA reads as TGTGCCAGCAGTCCGTTCAGGCGGGAGGAGCAGTTCTTC.